This T cell receptor (beta chain) stems from a study of naive and memory T cell subsets. Two oligonucleotides, mixed equimolar, formed the beta constant-region primer covering TRBC1 and TRBC2. TCRdb re-analysed the UMI-ligation and nested PCR reads in MiXCR, keeping a single row per CDR3 protein. The table lists 140,000 to 150,000 distinct CDR3 sequences, 15% to 20% of them singletons. Cells stained for CD3, CD4, CD8, CD45RA, CD27 and viability were sorted into four CD45RA/CD27 subsets. CDR1 and CDR2 (germline): SGHTA, FQGTGA. V was pared by 2 bases and J by 8 bases, with 9 bases of the junction left unmatched. This CDR3 spans 16 amino acids.

The sequenced sample consisted of naive CD4+ T cells from blood. The chain uses TRBV7-3 and TRBJ2-1, with TRBD2 identical over 10 bases. This TCR was sampled from a human donor in good health. The DNA for the CDR3 is TGTGCCAGCAGCTTAGTCCCTAGCGGGAGTCGCTATGAGCAGTTCTTC. Translating gives CASSLVPSGSRYEQFF.